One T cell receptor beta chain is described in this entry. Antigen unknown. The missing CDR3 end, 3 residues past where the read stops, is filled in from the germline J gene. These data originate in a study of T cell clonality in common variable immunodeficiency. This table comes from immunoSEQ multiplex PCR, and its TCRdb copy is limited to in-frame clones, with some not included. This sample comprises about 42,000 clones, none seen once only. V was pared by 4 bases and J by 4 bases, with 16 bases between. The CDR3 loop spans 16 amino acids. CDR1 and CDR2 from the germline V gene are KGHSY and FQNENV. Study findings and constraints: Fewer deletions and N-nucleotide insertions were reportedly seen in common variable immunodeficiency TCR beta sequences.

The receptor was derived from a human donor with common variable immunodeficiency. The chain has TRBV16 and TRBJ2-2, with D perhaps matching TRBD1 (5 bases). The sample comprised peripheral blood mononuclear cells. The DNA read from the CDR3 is TGTGCCAGCAGCCCGCCGGGCAGGGCTACCACCGGGGAG. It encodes CASSPPGRATTGE. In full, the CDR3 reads CASSPPGRATTGELFF.